This entry lists 4 T cell receptor beta chains sequenced from one sample in a study of blood T cell repertoires in COVID-19. TCRdb's copy holds only in-frame clones and misses some; the assay was immunoSEQ multiplex PCR. The repertoire includes about 8,300 clones, about four fifths of them detected once, and 18% sits in the top ten. The sample comprised peripheral blood. The receptors derive from a human donor with active COVID-19. The donor label of this sample is uncertain.

The gene calls are TRBV4-3 and TRBJ1-3; the D gene is possibly TRBD1 (5 bases). Trimming took off 0 bases at V and 0 bases at J, with 12 bases between the two ends. CDR3 length equals 17 residues. Germline V CDR1 and CDR2: LGHNA, YSLEER. This CDR3 reads CASSQDRVGNSGNTIYF. The CDR3 coding sequence is TGCGCCAGCAGCCAAGACAGGGTTGGAAACTCTGGAAACACCATATATTTT.

The gene calls are TRBV6-6 and TRBJ1-3; D call uncertain. CDR1 is MNHNY, CDR2 SVGAGI, per germline (reference sequence). V gave up 0 bases and J gave up 2 bases, with 11 bases separating them. This CDR3 comprises 16 residues. CDR3 sequence (DNA): TGTGCCAGCAGTTACTCGGGCCCCCCCACTGGAAACACCATATATTTT. Its translation is CASSYSGPPTGNTIYF.

The V call is TRBV28, the J call TRBJ2-2; TRBD1 matches at 9 bases. CDR1 is MDHEN, CDR2 SYDVKM, per germline. V dropped 6 bases and J dropped 4; count of bases not matched to a gene: 6. The CDR3 totals 15 residues. As DNA, the CDR3 is TGTGCCAGCAGCGCCACAGGGGGCCGCACCGGGGAGCTGTTTTTT. It specifies CASSATGGRTGELFF.

V is TRBV28 and J is TRBJ1-2, with D possibly TRBD1 on 6 matching bases. The germline gives CDR1 MDHEN, CDR2 SYDVKM. The CDR3 totals 13 residues. The V end was cut by 7 bases, the J end by 5 bases, with 14 bases between. DNA of the CDR3: TGTGCCAGCACCCCCAGGGGCCCTTATGGCTACACCTTC. Translated: CASTPRGPYGYTF.